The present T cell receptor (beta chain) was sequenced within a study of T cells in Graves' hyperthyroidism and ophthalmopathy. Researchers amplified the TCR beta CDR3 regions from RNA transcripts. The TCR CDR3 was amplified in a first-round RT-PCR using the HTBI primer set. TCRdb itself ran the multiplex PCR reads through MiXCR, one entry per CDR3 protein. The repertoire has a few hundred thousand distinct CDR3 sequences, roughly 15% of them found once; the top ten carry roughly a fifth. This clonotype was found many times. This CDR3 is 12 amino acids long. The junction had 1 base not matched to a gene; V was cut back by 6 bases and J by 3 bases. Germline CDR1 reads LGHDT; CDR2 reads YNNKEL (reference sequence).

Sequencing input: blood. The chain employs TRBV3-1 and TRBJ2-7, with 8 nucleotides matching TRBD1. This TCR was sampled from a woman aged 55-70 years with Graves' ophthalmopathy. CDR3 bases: TGTGCCAGCAGGGGGACAGGCTACGAGCAGTACTTC. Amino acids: CASRGTGYEQYF.